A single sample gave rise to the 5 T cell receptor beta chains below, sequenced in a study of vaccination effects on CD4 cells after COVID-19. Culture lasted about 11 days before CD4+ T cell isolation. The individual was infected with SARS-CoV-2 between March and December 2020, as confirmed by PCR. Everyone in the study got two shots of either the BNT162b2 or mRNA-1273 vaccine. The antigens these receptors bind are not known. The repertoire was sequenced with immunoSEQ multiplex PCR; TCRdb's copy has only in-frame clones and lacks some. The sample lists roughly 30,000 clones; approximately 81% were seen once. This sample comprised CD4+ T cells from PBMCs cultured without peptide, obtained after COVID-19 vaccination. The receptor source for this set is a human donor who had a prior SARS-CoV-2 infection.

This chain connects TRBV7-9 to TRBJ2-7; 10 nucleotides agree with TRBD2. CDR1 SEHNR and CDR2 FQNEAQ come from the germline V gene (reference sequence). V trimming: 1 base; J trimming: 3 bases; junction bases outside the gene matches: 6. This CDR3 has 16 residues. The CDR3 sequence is CASSLDGTSDNYEQYF. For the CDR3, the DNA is TGTGCCAGCAGCTTAGACGGGACTAGCGACAACTACGAGCAGTACTTC.

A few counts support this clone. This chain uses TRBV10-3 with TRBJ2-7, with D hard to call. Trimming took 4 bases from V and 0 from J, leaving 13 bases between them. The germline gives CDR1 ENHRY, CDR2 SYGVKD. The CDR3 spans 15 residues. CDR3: CAISGRAGSSYEQYF. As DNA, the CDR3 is TGTGCCATCAGTGGACGGGCAGGCAGCTCCTACGAGCAGTACTTC.

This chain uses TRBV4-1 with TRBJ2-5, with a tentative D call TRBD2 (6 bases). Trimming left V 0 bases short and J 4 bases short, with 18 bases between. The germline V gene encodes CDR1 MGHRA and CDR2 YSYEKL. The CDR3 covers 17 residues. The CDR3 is CASSQDGGGSGGETQYF. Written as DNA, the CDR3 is TGCGCCAGCAGCCAAGACGGTGGAGGGTCGGGTGGAGAGACCCAGTACTTC.

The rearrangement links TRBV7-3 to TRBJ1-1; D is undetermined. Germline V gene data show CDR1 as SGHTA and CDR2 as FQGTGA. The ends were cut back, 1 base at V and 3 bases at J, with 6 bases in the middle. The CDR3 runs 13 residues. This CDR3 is CASSLRRDTEAFF. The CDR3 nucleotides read TGTGCCAGCAGCTTAAGAAGGGACACTGAAGCTTTCTTT.

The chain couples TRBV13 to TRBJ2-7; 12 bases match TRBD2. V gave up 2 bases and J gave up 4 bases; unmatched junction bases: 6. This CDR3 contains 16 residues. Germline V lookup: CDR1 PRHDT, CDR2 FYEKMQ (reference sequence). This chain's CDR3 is CASSLQTSGRVYEQYF. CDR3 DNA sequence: TGTGCCAGCAGCTTACAGACTAGCGGGAGAGTGTACGAGCAGTACTTC.